This T cell receptor beta chain stems from a study of cytomegalovirus exposure and HLA in healthy donors. Across the whole study: In an early release, HLA-typed donors contributed roughly 85 million unique TCR sequences.

Researchers ran the PCR with 60 Vbeta and 13 Jbeta primers. The protocol was immunoSEQ multiplex PCR, while the TCRdb copy is restricted to in-frame clones and leaves out a portion. The repertoire holds over 150,000 clones, with over 80% as singletons. This clone was observed a handful of times. Its cognate antigen is unknown. Points from the study as a whole: HLA-A and HLA-B allele assignments for most subjects were reportedly predicted accurately using TCR beta sequences. There were several of the most significant clusters that appeared linked to common viral pathogens in a later analysis.

CDR1 LGHNA and CDR2 YNFKEQ come from the germline V gene. Trimming removed 3 bases from V and 3 bases from J; junction bases left unmatched: 2. There are 16 residues in the CDR3. The chain uses TRBV4-2 and TRBJ2-3; TRBD2 agrees at 14 bases. The source of this sequence is a boy aged 2-15 years in good health and CMV-seronegative. Sequencing was carried out using PBMCs. The CDR3 nucleotides read TGTGCCAGCAGCCAGGGGACTAGCGGGAGAACAGATACGCAGTATTTT. Residues: CASSQGTSGRTDTQYF.